The T cell receptor (beta chain) under discussion was sequenced for a study of blood T cell repertoires in COVID-19. V was pared by 3 bases and J by 5 bases, with 11 bases between. Germline lookup yields CDR1 SGDLS and CDR2 YYNGEE. The CDR3 runs to 13 residues. Generated by immunoSEQ multiplex PCR, the TCRdb table keeps only in-frame clones and is missing some. The table lists roughly 180,000 clones, 86% of them singletons. Specimen: peripheral blood. This chain joins TRBV9 and TRBJ1-2; tentative D call: TRBD1 (6 bases). This receptor was taken from a man aged 18 to 30 with acute or convalescent COVID-19. The CDR3 DNA is TGTGCCAGCAGCGAACAGGGACGGTATGGCTACACCTTC. It specifies CASSEQGRYGYTF. The full variable domain, its missing parts supplied by reference TRBV9 and TRBJ1-2, is DSGVTQTPKHLITATGQRVTLRCSPRSGDLSVYWYQQSLDQGLQFLIQYYNGEERAKGNILERFSAQQFPDLHSELNLSSLELGDSALYFCASSEQGRYGYTFGSGTRLTVV.